The next 21 T cell receptor beta chains were all read from a single sample in a study of glioma-infiltrating T cells. Amplification of TCR alpha and beta CDR3 regions from RNA used iRepertoire nested multiplex PCR. Each CDR3 protein gets one entry after TCRdb re-called the multiplex PCR reads with MiXCR. The table includes 400,000 or so distinct CDR3 sequences, approximately 42% detected once. Sequences were obtained from glioma tissue, nonneoplastic brain tissue, or PBMCs (not recorded which). The receptors shown here come from a human donor with low-grade glioma or glioblastoma, undergoing nonglioma brain surgery, or in good health (not recorded which).

Many counts were recorded for this clonotype. This chain connects TRBV27 to TRBJ1-5; 12 nucleotides align to TRBD1. This CDR3 is 18 amino acids long. The V and J ends lost 4 bases and 1 base, in that order; junction bases with no gene match: 8. Germline V gene sequence: CDR1 MNHEY, CDR2 SMNVEV (reference sequence). CDR3 bases: TGTGCCAGCAGTTCGGGACAGGGGGCACATAAGAGCAATCAGCCCCAGCATTTT. Amino acid sequence: CASSSGQGAHKSNQPQHF.

The chain combines TRBV28 with TRBJ1-1; 12 bases are a match to TRBD1. The CDR3 totals 14 residues. Germline lookup yields CDR1 MDHEN and CDR2 SYDVKM. Trimming at V came to 6 bases and at J to 6 bases, leaving 5 bases not matched to a gene. In DNA form, the CDR3 reads TGTGCCAGCAGGTCGGGACAGGGGGCCCCTGAAGCTTTCTTT. It is translated as CASRSGQGAPEAFF.

There are many counts of this clonotype. The gene calls are TRBV6-1 and TRBJ2-1; D is unresolved. Trimming cost V 8 bases and J 0 bases, with 20 bases left between them. The V gene's germline CDR1 is MNHNS and CDR2 SASEGT. The CDR3 extends over 17 amino acids. CDR3 sequence (DNA): TGTGCCAGCCTTGCGCCCCCCCACCTGAACTCCTACAATGAGCAGTTCTTC. It yields the protein CASLAPPHLNSYNEQFF.

This clonotype was seen a few times. The rearrangement links TRBV9 to TRBJ2-7; D not resolved. The V gene's germline CDR1 is SGDLS and CDR2 YYNGEE. The CDR3 runs 14 residues. Trimming took 0 bases from V and 3 from J, leaving 10 bases between them. DNA of the CDR3: TGTGCCAGCAGCGTAGGCAAAGCTTACTACGAGCAGTACTTC. Protein product: CASSVGKAYYEQYF.

This clonotype was counted ten times or more. V usage is TRBV27 and J usage is TRBJ1-1, with a possible D match to TRBD1 (6 bases). Trimming removed 3 bases at V and 4 bases at J, with 15 bases between. The CDR3 spans 15 residues. CDR1 and CDR2 (germline): MNHEY, SMNVEV (reference sequence). CDR3 sequence reads: CASSLSRTVITEAFF. CDR3 nucleotides: TGTGCCAGCAGTTTGTCTCGGACAGTTATCACTGAAGCTTTCTTT.

This clonotype was observed a handful of times. The V and J genes are TRBV6-2 or TRBV6-3 and TRBJ2-2; D is possibly TRBD2 (5 bases). The germline V gene has CDR1 MNHEY and CDR2 SVGEGT. Trimming left V 0 bases short and J 5 bases short, with 10 bases between. The CDR3 spans 15 residues. DNA of the CDR3: TGTGCCAGCAGTTACTCCACCCGAGGGACCGGGGAGCTGTTTTTT. This codes for CASSYSTRGTGELFF.

This clonotype has just a few counts. The junction departs from the called germline gene at one end, perhaps through a read error. The chain links TRBV6-1 to TRBJ2-1; D gene ambiguous. This CDR3 is 11 amino acids long. The germline V gene encodes CDR1 MNHNS and CDR2 SASEGT. The CDR3 sequence: CAISENGEQFF. CDR3 DNA sequence: TGTGCCATCAGTGAGAACGGTGAGCAGTTCTTC.

At least ten counts were recorded for this clonotype. The rearrangement joins TRBV20-1 to TRBJ2-1; D is ambiguous. V was trimmed by 4 bases and J by 5 bases, leaving 6 bases between them. This CDR3 has 11 amino acids. The germline CDR1 and CDR2 sequences are DFQATT and SNEGSKA (reference sequence). The chain's CDR3 is CSANRDNEQFF. CDR3 in DNA: TGCAGTGCTAATAGGGACAATGAGCAGTTCTTC.

The chain uses TRBV18 and TRBJ1-4; weak D call: TRBD1 (5 bases). With 2 bases removed from V and 5 bases from J, the gap between germline ends came to 12 bases. There are 15 residues in the CDR3. CDR1 is KGHSH, CDR2 LQKENI, per germline. The CDR3 coding sequence is TGTGCCAGCTCACCAACCGGGGCAGGGAATGAAAAACTGTTTTTT. Protein product: CASSPTGAGNEKLFF.

The rearrangement uses TRBV20-1 and TRBJ2-1; D gene ambiguous. The CDR3 spans 12 residues. From germline, CDR1 is DFQATT and CDR2 SNEGSKA (reference sequence). Trimming removed 3 bases at V and 5 bases at J, with 8 bases between. CDR3 loop: CSASDTDNEQFF. The CDR3 bases are TGCAGTGCTAGTGACACAGACAATGAGCAGTTCTTC.

The chain uses TRBV28 and TRBJ2-7, with D perhaps matching TRBD1 or TRBD2 (6 bases each). CDR3 length: 16 amino acids. Germline V gene sequence: CDR1 MDHEN, CDR2 SYDVKM. V was clipped by 5 bases and J by 0 bases, with 17 bases between them. The DNA of the CDR3 is TGTGCCAGCAGTAATTTGGAGGGGGAGAGCTCCTACGAGCAGTACTTC. This gives the protein CASSNLEGESSYEQYF. Complete variable domain (other parts from reference TRBV28 and TRBJ2-7): DVKVTQSSRYLVKRTGEKVFLECVQDMDHENMFWYRQDPGLGLRLIYFSYDVKMKEKGDIPEGYSVSREKKERFSLILESASTNQTSMYLCASSNLEGESSYEQYFGPGTRLTVT.

This clonotype came up a few times. At one boundary the junction diverges from the germline segment, which might be a read error. The chain is built from TRBV7-7 and TRBJ2-5; possible D gene TRBD2, 5 bases. Germline loops: CDR1 SSHAT, CDR2 FNYEAQ (reference sequence). This CDR3 comprises 15 residues. Written as DNA, the CDR3 is TGTGCTAGCACCTTGGGAAGGGTAGGGAGTGAGACCCAGTACTTC. The encoded protein is CASTLGRVGSETQYF.

With respect to this clonotype: Because it lacks the conserved phenylalanine or tryptophan at the end, this CDR3 is likely a read error. The rearrangement joins TRBV19 to TRBJ1-1; no clear D. The germline V gene has CDR1 LNHDA and CDR2 SQIVND (reference sequence). V was trimmed by 8 bases and J by 1 base, leaving 8 bases between them. This CDR3 spans 12 amino acids. The CDR3 coding sequence is TGTGCCAGTTGGGCTTGGAACACTGAAGCTTTCTCT. Its protein is CASWAWNTEAFS.

This clonotype was counted many times. This chain links TRBV6-2 or TRBV6-3 with TRBJ2-5; D might be TRBD2 (6 bases). CDR3 length: 15 residues. Germline CDR1 is MNHEY and CDR2 is SVGEGT. V lost 2 bases, J lost 3 bases, and 13 bases lay in between. The CDR3 reads CASSYGGAMKETQYF. CDR3 bases: TGTGCCAGCAGTTACGGCGGGGCGATGAAAGAGACCCAGTACTTC.

The rearrangement joins TRBV18 to TRBJ2-6; 8 nucleotides match TRBD1. The V segment lost 3 bases and the J segment 0 bases; nucleotides outside the gene matches: 7. From germline, CDR1 is KGHSH and CDR2 LQKENI. The CDR3 runs to 18 residues. In DNA, the CDR3 is TGTGCCAGCTCACCGATTACAGGGGGAAGCTCTGGGGCCAACGTCCTGACTTTC. Translating gives CASSPITGGSSGANVLTF.

The chain links TRBV7-6 to TRBJ1-4; D remains unclear. This CDR3 has 14 residues. Germline CDR1 SGHVS, CDR2 FNYEAQ. V lost 11 bases to trimming and J lost 4 bases, with 17 bases between them. In nucleotides, the CDR3 is TGTGCCTTCGGACGGCGCGAAGATAATGAAAAACTGTTTTTT. Amino acid sequence: CAFGRREDNEKLFF.

Details on this clonotype: A read error is possible here, since a much larger clone lies one base away. The rearrangement links TRBV7-2 to TRBJ2-4, with D possibly being TRBD1 (5 bases). The ends were cut back, 5 bases at V and 15 bases at J, with 14 bases in the middle. The CDR3 extends over 11 amino acids. CDR1 is SGHTA, CDR2 FQGNSA, per germline. The CDR3 loop is CASSPQGIPYF. Written as DNA, the CDR3 is TGTGCCAGCAGCCCGCAGGGTATCCCGTACTTC.

The gene calls are TRBV4-2 and TRBJ2-3, with D perhaps TRBD2 (7 bases). This CDR3 has 20 amino acids. In germline, CDR1 is LGHNA, CDR2 YNFKEQ. V lost 3 bases and J lost 3, with 28 bases in between. CDR3 in amino acids: CASSHIGQFVASGKTDTQYF. The DNA for the CDR3 is TGTGCCAGCAGCCATATAGGACAGTTCGTTGCTAGCGGAAAGACAGATACGCAGTATTTT.

This chain links TRBV6-6 with TRBJ2-7, with 8 bases aligning to TRBD1. This CDR3 comprises 16 residues. Germline loops: CDR1 MNHNY, CDR2 SVGAGI (reference sequence). The ends lost 0 bases at V and 2 bases at J; junction bases unmatched: 6. The CDR3, as DNA: TGTGCCAGCAGTTACTCCAAGACAGGGGTCGCCTACGAGCAGTACTTC. It translates to CASSYSKTGVAYEQYF.

This clonotype came up a few times. V gene TRBV4-3 combines with J gene TRBJ2-1, with 12 bases aligning to TRBD2. CDR3 length: 16 amino acids. Germline assignment: CDR1 LGHNA and CDR2 YSLEER. V lost 3 bases and J lost 4; bases outside the gene matches: 4. The CDR3 nucleotides are TGCGCCAGCAGCCAGGGACTAGCGGGCCCTTACAATGAGCAGTTCTTC. It encodes CASSQGLAGPYNEQFF.

The V and J genes are TRBV10-3 and TRBJ1-5; D might be TRBD1 (5 bases). Looked up from germline, CDR1 is ENHRY and CDR2 is SYGVKD. The CDR3 is 13 residues long. The V and J ends lost 6 bases and 7 bases respectively, with 13 bases between them. The CDR3 DNA is TGTGCCATCAGCCCCGGGAGGGGACAGCCCCAGCATTTT. This codes for CAISPGRGQPQHF.